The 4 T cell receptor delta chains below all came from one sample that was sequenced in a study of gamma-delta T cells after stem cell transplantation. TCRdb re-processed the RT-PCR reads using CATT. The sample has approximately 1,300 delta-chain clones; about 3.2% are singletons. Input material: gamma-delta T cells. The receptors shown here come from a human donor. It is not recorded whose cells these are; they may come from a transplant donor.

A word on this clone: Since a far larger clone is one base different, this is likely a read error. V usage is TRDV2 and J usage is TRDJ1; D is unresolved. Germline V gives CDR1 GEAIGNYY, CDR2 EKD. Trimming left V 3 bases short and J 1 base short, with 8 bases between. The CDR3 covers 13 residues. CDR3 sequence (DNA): TGTGCCTGTGACTCCCTCCGCACCGATAAACTCATCTTT. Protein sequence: CACDSLRTDKLIF.

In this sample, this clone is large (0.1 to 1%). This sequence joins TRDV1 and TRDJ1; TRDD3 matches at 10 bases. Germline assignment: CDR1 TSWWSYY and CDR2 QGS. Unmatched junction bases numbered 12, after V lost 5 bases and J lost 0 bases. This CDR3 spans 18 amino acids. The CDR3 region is CALGSRSYWGIYTDKLIF. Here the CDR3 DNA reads TGTGCTCTTGGGTCGCGTTCCTACTGGGGGATTTACACCGATAAACTCATCTTT.

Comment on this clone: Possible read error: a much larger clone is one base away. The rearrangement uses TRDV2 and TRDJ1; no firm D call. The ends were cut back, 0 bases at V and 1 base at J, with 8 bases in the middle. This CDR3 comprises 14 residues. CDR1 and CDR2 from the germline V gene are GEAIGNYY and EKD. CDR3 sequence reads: CACDTLQSTDKLIF. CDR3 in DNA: TGTGCCTGTGACACCCTGCAAAGCACCGATAAACTCATCTTT.

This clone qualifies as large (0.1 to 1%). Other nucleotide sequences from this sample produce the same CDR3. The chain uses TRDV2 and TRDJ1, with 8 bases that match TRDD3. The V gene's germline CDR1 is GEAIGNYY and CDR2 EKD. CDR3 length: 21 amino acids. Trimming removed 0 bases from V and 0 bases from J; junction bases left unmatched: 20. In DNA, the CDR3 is TGTGCCTGTGACACCGGGGCCCTACTTAGGGCAACTGGGGGCAACACCGATAAACTCATCTTT. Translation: CACDTGALLRATGGNTDKLIF.